The 18 T cell receptor beta chains listed next were all sequenced from one sample in a study of cytomegalovirus exposure and HLA in healthy donors. 13 Jbeta primers and 60 Vbeta primers were used for the PCR. Here immunoSEQ multiplex PCR was the method, and the copy in TCRdb shows in-frame clones only, minus some. Among some 130,000 clones listed, 80% to 85% were seen once. The sample taken for sequencing was PBMCs. The receptor set was obtained from a woman aged 50 to 60 in good health and CMV-seropositive.

The rearrangement links TRBV7-9 to TRBJ2-1, with TRBD1 matching over 8 bases. Germline V lookup: CDR1 SEHNR, CDR2 FQNEAQ (reference sequence). With V trimmed by 5 bases and J by 4 bases, 4 bases remained unmatched. CDR3 length equals 14 residues. The CDR3 sequence is CASSARTGYNEQFF. CDR3 nucleotides: TGTGCCAGCAGCGCGAGGACAGGGTACAATGAGCAGTTCTTC.

The chain employs TRBV30 and TRBJ2-5, with 7 positions matching TRBD2. The CDR3 has 16 residues. In germline, CDR1 is GTSNPN, CDR2 SVGIG (reference sequence). The J segment lost 0 bases and the V segment lost 2 bases, leaving 9 bases of the junction unmatched. The CDR3 region has the DNA TGTGCCTGGAGTCCCTCGACTAGCAGATACCAAGAGACCCAGTACTTC. Amino acid sequence: CAWSPSTSRYQETQYF. Full variable domain (outside the CDR3, taken from reference TRBV30 and TRBJ2-5): SQTIHQWPATLVQPVGSPLSLECTVEGTSNPNLYWYRQAAGRGLQLLFYSVGIGQISSEVPQNLSASRPQDRQFILSSKKLLLSDSGFYLCAWSPSTSRYQETQYFGPGTRLLVL.

The rearrangement joins TRBV7-9 to TRBJ2-5, with D possibly being TRBD1 (6 bases). V shed 2 bases and J shed 6 bases, with 13 bases lying between them. From germline, CDR1 is SEHNR and CDR2 FQNEAQ (reference sequence). The CDR3 loop spans 14 amino acids. Written as DNA, the CDR3 is TGTGCCAGCAGCTTATGGGGGCCGTCGAAGACCCAGTACTTC. Translation: CASSLWGPSKTQYF.

The rearrangement uses TRBV28 and TRBJ2-1; D is ambiguous. The CDR3 loop spans 12 amino acids. Between the trimmed V and J ends, which lost 5 bases and 6 bases, there was a span of 8 bases. CDR1 and CDR2 from the germline V gene are MDHEN and SYDVKM. CDR3 nucleotides: TGTGCCAGCAGTCAGGCACTCAATGAGCAGTTCTTC. It is translated as CASSQALNEQFF.

In DNA, the CDR3 is TGTGCCAGCAGTTACGCAGGTTTTGGAAACACCATATATTTT. Translation gives CASSYAGFGNTIYF. The chain joins TRBV6-5 to TRBJ1-3; D uncertain. V lost 2 bases and J lost 3, with 8 bases in between. Looked up from germline, CDR1 is MNHEY and CDR2 is SVGAGI. CDR3 length: 14 residues.

The chain combines TRBV29-1 with TRBJ2-3; TRBD2 aligns across 12 bases. The junction had 9 bases not matched to a gene; V was cut back by 6 bases and J by 2 bases. Germline V gene lookup returns CDR1 SQVTM and CDR2 ANQGSEA. The CDR3 has 16 residues. The CDR3 reads CSVTGLAGINTDTQYF. CDR3 DNA: TGCAGCGTGACTGGACTAGCGGGGATAAACACAGATACGCAGTATTTT.

This chain uses TRBV28 with TRBJ2-1; D perhaps matches TRBD2 (5 bases). CDR3 length: 15 residues. V lost 4 bases to trimming and J lost 4 bases, with 14 bases between them. The germline V gene has CDR1 MDHEN and CDR2 SYDVKM. The CDR3: CASSSLAAAYNEQFF. DNA for the CDR3: TGTGCCAGCAGTTCCCTCGCAGCGGCTTACAATGAGCAGTTCTTC.

The chain combines TRBV6-1 with TRBJ2-7; D is undetermined. Germline CDR1 is MNHNS and CDR2 is SASEGT. Trimming took 1 base from V and 0 from J, leaving 10 bases between them. The CDR3 runs 15 residues. The DNA of the CDR3 is TGTGCCAGCAGTGAAGTGGCGGAAAGCTCCTACGAGCAGTACTTC. Translation gives CASSEVAESSYEQYF.

The chain employs TRBV4-2 and TRBJ2-3; 13 nucleotides agree with TRBD2. Trimming cost V 1 base and J 2 bases; bases outside gene matches: 6. This CDR3 region has 18 residues. The germline V gene has CDR1 LGHNA and CDR2 YNFKEQ. The CDR3 here is CASSQALGTSGTTDTQYF. The CDR3, as DNA: TGTGCCAGCAGCCAAGCCCTCGGGACTAGCGGGACCACAGATACGCAGTATTTT.

The gene calls are TRBV10-3 and TRBJ2-7, with D possibly TRBD1 on 5 matching bases. V was pared by 10 bases and J by 3 bases, with 16 bases between. CDR3 size: 13 residues. Germline V gene lookup returns CDR1 ENHRY and CDR2 SYGVKD. The CDR3 here is CATAAGSYYEQYF. The CDR3 nucleotides are TGTGCCACCGCCGCAGGGTCCTACTACGAGCAGTACTTC.

V usage is TRBV6-1 and J usage is TRBJ1-1, with 8 nucleotides matching TRBD1. The germline V gene has CDR1 MNHNS and CDR2 SASEGT. The CDR3 length is 14 residues. V lost 6 bases to trimming and J lost 5 bases; unmatched junction nucleotides: 8. The CDR3: CASSDSNRGTEAFF. Written as DNA, the CDR3 is TGTGCCAGCAGCGATTCTAACAGGGGGACTGAAGCTTTCTTT.

The chain combines TRBV7-2 with TRBJ2-1; 9 bases line up with TRBD1. The trim removed 2 bases at V and 4 bases at J, leaving 3 bases unmatched. Germline assignment: CDR1 SGHTA and CDR2 FQGNSA. The CDR3 is 15 residues long. The CDR3 protein is CASSLRTGEYNEQFF. CDR3 DNA sequence: TGTGCCAGCAGCTTAAGGACAGGGGAGTACAATGAGCAGTTCTTC.

This clone has more than one count but fewer than ten. The chain recombines TRBV9 with TRBJ1-2; D may be TRBD1 (6 bases). V was clipped by 3 bases and J by 4 bases, with 10 bases between them. There are 13 residues in the CDR3. Germline CDR1 reads SGDLS; CDR2 reads YYNGEE. DNA for the CDR3: TGTGCCAGCAGCGACACAGGGTTCTATGGCTACACCTTC. Its protein is CASSDTGFYGYTF.

The rearrangement links TRBV7-2 to TRBJ2-5, with 9 bases aligning to TRBD1. CDR1 is SGHTA and CDR2 is FQGNSA in the germline V gene. The junction had 8 bases not matched to a gene; V was cut back by 4 bases and J by 8 bases. The length of the CDR3 is 14 residues. CDR3 sequence reads: CASSSGTGRVTQYF. The CDR3 bases are TGTGCCAGCAGCTCCGGGACAGGGAGGGTTACCCAGTACTTC. Complete variable domain (other parts from reference TRBV7-2 and TRBJ2-5): GAGVSQSPSNKVTEKGKDVELRCDPISGHTALYWYRQSLGQGLEFLIYFQGNSAPDKSGLPSDRFSAERTGGSVSTLTIQRTQQEDSAVYLCASSSGTGRVTQYFGPGTRLLVL.

V gene TRBV19 combines with J gene TRBJ2-7; 7 bases agree with TRBD1. V was pared by 6 bases and J by 1 base, with 3 bases of the junction left unmatched. Per germline, CDR1 LNHDA and CDR2 SQIVND (reference sequence). This CDR3 region has 13 residues. This CDR3 reads CASRPTGSYEQYF. The CDR3 DNA follows: TGTGCCAGTAGACCGACAGGGTCCTACGAGCAGTACTTC.

The chain joins TRBV6-6 to TRBJ1-5; 8 bases are a match to TRBD1. The CDR3 consists of 16 residues. After removal of 6 bases from V and 7 bases from J, the junction contained 14 bases not matched to a gene. Germline V gene sequence: CDR1 MNHNY, CDR2 SVGAGI (reference sequence). The CDR3 region has the DNA TGTGCCAGCAGCCTAGTGACAGGGGAGGGAGAACAGCCCCAGCATTTT. Translating gives CASSLVTGEGEQPQHF.

This clone occurred a few times. V is TRBV30 and J is TRBJ2-6; D perhaps matches TRBD1 (6 bases). In germline, CDR1 is GTSNPN, CDR2 SVGIG (reference sequence). CDR3 length: 16 amino acids. The CDR3 nucleotides read TGTGCTACCCCGACAGGTTGGTCGGCTGGGGCCAACGTCCTGACTTTC. Protein sequence: CATPTGWSAGANVLTF.

The chain couples TRBV5-1 to TRBJ1-4; D is undetermined. The CDR3 runs to 14 residues. In germline, CDR1 is SGHRS, CDR2 YFSETQ. Trimming pared 3 bases from V and 8 bases from J, leaving 14 bases between. CDR3 DNA sequence: TGCGCCAGCAGCTGGGAGGCGCCGGGGGAAAAACTGTTTTTT. Translated, it gives CASSWEAPGEKLFF. Variable domain in full (rest from reference TRBV5-1 and TRBJ1-4): KAGVTQTPRYLIKTRGQQVTLSCSPISGHRSVSWYQQTPGQGLQFLFEYFSETQRNKGNFPGRFSGRQFSNSRSEMNVSTLELGDSALYLCASSWEAPGEKLFFGSGTQLSVL.